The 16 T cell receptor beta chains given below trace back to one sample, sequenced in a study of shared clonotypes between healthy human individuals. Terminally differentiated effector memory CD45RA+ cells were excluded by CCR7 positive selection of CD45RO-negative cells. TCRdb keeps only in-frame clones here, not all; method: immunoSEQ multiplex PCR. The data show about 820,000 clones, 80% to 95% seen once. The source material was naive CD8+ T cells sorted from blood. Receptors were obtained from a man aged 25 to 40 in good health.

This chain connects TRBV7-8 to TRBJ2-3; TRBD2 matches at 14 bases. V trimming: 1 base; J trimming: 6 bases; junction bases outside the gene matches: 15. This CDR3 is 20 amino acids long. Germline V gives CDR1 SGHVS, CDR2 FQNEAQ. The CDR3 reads CASSLGQHFGTSGSRDTQYF. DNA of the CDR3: TGTGCCAGCAGCTTAGGGCAGCACTTTGGGACTAGCGGGAGCCGCGATACGCAGTATTTT.

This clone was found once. The DNA of the CDR3 is TGTGCCAGCAGCGCCCGGGACAGGGGCTACGAGCAGTACTTC. Amino acid sequence: CASSARDRGYEQYF. This chain joins TRBV7-6 and TRBJ2-7, with TRBD1 matching 10 bases. V was pared by 5 bases and J by 3 bases, with 4 bases of the junction left unmatched. CDR1 and CDR2 (germline): SGHVS, FNYEAQ. The length of the CDR3 is 14 residues. The full variable domain, in which reference TRBV7-6 and TRBJ2-7 provide the parts outside the CDR3, is GAGVSQSPRYKVTKRGQDVALRCDPISGHVSLYWYRQALGQGPEFLTYFNYEAQQDKSGLPNDRFSAERPEGSISTLTIQRTEQRDSAMYRCASSARDRGYEQYFGPGTRLTVT.

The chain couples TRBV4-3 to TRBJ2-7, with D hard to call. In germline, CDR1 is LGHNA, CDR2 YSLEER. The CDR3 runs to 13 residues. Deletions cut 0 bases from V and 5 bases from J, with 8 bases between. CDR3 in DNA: TGCGCCAGCAGCCAAGAGGTTGGGAACGAGCAGTACTTC. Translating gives CASSQEVGNEQYF.

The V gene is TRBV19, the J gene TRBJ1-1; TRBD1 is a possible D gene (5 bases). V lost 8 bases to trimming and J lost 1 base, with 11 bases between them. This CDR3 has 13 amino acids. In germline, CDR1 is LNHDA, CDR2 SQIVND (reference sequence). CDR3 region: CASQGIRNTEAFF. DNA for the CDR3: TGTGCCAGTCAGGGTATTCGGAACACTGAAGCTTTCTTT.

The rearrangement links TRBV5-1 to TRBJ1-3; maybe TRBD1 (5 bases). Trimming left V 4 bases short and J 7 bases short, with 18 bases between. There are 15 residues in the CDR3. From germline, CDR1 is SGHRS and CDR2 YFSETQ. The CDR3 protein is CASSRDRTLWNTIYF. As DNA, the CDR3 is TGCGCCAGCAGCCGTGACAGAACTCTATGGAACACCATATATTTT.

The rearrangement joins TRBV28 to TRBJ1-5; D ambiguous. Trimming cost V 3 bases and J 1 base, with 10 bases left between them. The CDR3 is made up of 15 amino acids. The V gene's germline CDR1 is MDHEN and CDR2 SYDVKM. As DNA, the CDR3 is TGTGCCAGCAGTTTTGGTACGGGGAGCAATCAGCCCCAGCATTTT. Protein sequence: CASSFGTGSNQPQHF.

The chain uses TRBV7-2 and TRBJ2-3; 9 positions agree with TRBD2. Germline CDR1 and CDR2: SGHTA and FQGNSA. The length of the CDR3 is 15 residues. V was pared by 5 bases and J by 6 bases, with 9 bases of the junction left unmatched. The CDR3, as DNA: TGTGCCAGCAGCCGGATAGCGGGAGTTGCGGATACGCAGTATTTT. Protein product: CASSRIAGVADTQYF.

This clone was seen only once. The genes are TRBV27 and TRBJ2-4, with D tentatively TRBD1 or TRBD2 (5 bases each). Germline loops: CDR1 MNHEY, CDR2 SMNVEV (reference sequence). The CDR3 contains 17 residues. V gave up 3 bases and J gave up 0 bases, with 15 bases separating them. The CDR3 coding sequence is TGTGCCAGCAGTTTTATATGGGACGCGGGAGCCAAAAACATTCAGTACTTC. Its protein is CASSFIWDAGAKNIQYF.

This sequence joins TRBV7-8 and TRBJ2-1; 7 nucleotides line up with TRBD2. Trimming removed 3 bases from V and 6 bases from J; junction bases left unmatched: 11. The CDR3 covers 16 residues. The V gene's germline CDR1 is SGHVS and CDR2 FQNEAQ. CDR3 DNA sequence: TGTGCCAGCAGCTTCGGGCGGGAGAGGCATATCAATGAGCAGTTCTTC. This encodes CASSFGRERHINEQFF.

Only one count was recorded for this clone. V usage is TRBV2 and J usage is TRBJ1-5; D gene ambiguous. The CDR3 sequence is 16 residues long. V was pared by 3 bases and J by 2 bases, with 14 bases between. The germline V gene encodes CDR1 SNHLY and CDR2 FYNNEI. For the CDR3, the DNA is TGTGCCAGCAGTGACCTGACTGTAGGTGGCAATCAGCCCCAGCATTTT. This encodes CASSDLTVGGNQPQHF.

CDR3 DNA: TGTGCCAGTAGTCCGGGGACAGGGTCCGAGCAGTACTTC. Residues: CASSPGTGSEQYF. The chain has TRBV19 and TRBJ2-7; 9 positions match TRBD1. The germline V gene has CDR1 LNHDA and CDR2 SQIVND (reference sequence). The CDR3 covers 13 residues. Trimming took 5 bases from V and 6 from J; bases not matched to a gene: 5.

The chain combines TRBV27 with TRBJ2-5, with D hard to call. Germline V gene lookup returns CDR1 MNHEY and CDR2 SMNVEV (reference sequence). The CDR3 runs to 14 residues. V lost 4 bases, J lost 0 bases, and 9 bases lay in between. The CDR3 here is CASSSTPYQETQYF. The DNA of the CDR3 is TGTGCCAGCAGTTCCACTCCGTACCAAGAGACCCAGTACTTC.

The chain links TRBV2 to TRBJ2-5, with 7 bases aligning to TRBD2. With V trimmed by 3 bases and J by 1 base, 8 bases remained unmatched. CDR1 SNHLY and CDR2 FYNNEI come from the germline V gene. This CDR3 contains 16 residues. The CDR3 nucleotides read TGTGCCAGCAGTGAGTCGGGAGGCCTATCCCAAGAGACCCAGTACTTC. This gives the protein CASSESGGLSQETQYF.

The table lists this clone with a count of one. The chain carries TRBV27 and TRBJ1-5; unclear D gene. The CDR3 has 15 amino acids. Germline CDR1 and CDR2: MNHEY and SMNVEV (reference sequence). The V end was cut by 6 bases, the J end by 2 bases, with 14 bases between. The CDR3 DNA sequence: TGTGCCAGCAGCCTTGGACGGGTTGGCAATCAGCCCCAGCATTTT. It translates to CASSLGRVGNQPQHF.

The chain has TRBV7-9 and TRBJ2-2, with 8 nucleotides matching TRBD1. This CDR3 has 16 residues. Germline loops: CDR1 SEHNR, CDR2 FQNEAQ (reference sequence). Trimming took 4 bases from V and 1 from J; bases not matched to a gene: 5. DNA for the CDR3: TGTGCCAGCAGCTCCCTCGGACAGGGGAACACCGGGGAGCTGTTTTTT. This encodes CASSSLGQGNTGELFF.

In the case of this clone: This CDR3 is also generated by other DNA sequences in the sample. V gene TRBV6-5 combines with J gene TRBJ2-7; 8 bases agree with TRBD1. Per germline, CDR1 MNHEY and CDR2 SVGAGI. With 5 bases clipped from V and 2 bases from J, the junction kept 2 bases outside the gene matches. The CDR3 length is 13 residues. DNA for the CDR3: TGTGCCAGCAGTAGGACAGGGACCTACGAGCAGTACTTC. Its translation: CASSRTGTYEQYF.